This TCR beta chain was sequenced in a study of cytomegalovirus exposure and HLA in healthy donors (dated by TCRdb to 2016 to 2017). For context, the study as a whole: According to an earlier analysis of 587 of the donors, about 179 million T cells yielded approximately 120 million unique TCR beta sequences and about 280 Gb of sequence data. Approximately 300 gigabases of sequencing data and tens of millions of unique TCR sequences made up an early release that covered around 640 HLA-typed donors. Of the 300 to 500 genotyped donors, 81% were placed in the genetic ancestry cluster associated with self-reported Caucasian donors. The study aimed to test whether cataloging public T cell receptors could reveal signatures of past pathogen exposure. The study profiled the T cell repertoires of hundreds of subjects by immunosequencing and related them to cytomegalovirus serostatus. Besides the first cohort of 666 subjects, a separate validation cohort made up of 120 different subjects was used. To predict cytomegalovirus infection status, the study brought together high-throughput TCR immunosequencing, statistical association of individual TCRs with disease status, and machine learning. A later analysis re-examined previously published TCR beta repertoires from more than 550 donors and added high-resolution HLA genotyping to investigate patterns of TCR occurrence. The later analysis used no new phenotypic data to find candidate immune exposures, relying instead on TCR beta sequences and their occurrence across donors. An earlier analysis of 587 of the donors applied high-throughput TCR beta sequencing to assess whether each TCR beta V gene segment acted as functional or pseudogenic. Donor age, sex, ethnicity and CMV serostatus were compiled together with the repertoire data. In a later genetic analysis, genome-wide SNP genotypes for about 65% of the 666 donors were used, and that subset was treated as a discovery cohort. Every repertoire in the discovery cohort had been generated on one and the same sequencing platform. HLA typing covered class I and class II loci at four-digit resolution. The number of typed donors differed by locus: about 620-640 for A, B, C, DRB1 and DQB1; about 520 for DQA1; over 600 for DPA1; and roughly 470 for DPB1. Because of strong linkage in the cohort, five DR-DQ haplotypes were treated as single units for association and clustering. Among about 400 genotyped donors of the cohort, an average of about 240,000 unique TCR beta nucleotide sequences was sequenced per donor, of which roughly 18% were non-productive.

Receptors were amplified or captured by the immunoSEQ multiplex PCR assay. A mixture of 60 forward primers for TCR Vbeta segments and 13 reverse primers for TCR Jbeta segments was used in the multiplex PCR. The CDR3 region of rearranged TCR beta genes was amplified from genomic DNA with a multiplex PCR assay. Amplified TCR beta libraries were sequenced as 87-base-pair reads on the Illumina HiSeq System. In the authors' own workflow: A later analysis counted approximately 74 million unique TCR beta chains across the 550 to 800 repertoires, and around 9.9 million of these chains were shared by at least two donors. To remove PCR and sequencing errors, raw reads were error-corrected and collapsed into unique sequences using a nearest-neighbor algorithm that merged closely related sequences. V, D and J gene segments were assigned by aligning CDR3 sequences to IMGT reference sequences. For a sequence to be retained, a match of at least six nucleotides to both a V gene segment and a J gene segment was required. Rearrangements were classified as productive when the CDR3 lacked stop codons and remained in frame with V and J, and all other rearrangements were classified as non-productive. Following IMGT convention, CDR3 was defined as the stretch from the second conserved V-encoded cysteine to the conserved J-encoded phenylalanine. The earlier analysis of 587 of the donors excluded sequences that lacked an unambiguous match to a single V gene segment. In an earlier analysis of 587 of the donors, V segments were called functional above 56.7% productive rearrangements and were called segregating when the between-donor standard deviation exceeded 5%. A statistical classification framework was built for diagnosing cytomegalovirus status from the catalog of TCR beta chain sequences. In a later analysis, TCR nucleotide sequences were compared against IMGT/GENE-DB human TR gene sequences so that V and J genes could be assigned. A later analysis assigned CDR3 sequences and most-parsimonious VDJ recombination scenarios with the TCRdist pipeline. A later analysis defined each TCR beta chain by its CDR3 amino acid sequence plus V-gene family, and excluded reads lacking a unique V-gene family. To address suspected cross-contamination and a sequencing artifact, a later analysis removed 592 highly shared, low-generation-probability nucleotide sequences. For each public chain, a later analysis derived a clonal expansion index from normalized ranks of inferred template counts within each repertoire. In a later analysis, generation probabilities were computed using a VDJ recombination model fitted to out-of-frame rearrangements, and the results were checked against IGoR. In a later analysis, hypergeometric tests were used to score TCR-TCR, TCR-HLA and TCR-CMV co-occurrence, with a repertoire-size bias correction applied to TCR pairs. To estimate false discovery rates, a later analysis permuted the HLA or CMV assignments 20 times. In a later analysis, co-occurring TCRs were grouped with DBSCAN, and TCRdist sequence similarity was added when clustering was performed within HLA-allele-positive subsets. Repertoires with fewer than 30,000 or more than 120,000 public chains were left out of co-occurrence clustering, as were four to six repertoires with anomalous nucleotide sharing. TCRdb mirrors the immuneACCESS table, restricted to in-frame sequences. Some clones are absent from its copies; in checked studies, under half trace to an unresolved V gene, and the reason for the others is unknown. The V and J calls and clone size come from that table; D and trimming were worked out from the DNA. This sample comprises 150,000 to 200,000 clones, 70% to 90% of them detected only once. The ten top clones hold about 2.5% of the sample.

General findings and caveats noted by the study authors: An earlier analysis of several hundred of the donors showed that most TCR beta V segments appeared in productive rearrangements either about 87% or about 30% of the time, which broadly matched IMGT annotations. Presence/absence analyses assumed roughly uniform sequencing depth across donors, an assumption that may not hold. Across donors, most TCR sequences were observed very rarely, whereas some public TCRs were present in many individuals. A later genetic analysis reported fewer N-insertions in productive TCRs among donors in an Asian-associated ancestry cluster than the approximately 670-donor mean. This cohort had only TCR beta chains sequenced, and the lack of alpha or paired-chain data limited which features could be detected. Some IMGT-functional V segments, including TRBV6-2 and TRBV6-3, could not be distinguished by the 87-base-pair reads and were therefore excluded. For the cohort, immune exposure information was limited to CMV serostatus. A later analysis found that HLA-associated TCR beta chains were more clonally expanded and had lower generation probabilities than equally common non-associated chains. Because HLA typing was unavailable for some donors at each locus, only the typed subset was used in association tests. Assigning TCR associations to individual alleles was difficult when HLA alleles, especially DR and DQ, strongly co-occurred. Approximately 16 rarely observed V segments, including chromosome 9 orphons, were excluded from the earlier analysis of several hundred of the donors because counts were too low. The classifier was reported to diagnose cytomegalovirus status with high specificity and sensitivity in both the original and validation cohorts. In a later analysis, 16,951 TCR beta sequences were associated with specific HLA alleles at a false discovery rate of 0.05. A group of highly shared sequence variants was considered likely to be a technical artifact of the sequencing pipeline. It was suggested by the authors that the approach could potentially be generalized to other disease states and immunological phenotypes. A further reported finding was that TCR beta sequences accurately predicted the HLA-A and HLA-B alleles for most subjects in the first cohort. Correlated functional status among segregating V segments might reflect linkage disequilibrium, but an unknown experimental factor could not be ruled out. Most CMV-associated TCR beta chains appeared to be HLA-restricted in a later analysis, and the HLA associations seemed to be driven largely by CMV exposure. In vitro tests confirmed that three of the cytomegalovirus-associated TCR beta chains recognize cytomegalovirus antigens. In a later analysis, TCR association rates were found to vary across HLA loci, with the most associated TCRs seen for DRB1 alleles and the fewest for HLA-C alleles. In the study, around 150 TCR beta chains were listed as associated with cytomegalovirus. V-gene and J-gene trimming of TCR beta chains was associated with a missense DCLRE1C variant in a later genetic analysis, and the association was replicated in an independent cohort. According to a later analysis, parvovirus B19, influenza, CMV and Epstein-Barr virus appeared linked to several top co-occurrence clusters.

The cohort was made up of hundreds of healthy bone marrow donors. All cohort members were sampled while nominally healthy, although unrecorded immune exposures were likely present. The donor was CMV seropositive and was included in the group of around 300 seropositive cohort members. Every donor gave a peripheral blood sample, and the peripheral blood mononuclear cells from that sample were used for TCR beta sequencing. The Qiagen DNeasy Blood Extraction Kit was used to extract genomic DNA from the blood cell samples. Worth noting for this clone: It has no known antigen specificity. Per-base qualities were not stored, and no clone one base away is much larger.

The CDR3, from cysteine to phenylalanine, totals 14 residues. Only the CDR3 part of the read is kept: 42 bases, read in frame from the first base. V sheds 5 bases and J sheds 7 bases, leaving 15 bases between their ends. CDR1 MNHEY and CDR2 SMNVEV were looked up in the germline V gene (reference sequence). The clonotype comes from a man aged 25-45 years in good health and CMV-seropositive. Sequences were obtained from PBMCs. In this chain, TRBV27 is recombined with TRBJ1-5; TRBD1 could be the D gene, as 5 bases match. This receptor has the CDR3 CASSGQGVGQPQHF. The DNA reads TGTGCCAGCAGTGGGCAGGGCGTGGGGCAGCCCCAGCATTTT.